The 9 T cell receptor beta chains presented below share a single source sample, sequenced in a study of blood T cell repertoires in COVID-19. The data were produced by immunoSEQ multiplex PCR, yet TCRdb's version contains in-frame clones alone and is incomplete. This sample yields roughly 190,000 clones, of which 88% are seen a single time; roughly 5.6% belongs to the top ten. Sequenced input: peripheral blood. The receptors stem from a middle-aged man with active or convalescent COVID-19.

The chain employs TRBV19 and TRBJ1-1; D is unresolved. The CDR3 consists of 13 residues. Trimming removed 5 bases from V and 1 base from J, with 8 bases in between. Germline CDR1 reads LNHDA; CDR2 reads SQIVND (reference sequence). The CDR3 protein is CASSLAQNTEAFF. CDR3 nucleotides: TGTGCCAGTAGTCTGGCTCAGAACACTGAAGCTTTCTTT.

The CDR3 spells CASSVRGNYGYTF. The CDR3, as DNA: TGTGCCAGCAGCGTTCGGGGAAACTATGGCTACACCTTC. The genes are TRBV9 and TRBJ1-2, with D hard to call. Trimming took off 2 bases at V and 2 bases at J, with 7 bases between the two ends. This CDR3 has 13 residues. Looked up from germline, CDR1 is SGDLS and CDR2 is YYNGEE.

The sample holds one count of this clone. The V and J genes are TRBV30 and TRBJ2-3; TRBD2 matches 7 bases. Germline-derived CDR1 and CDR2 are GTSNPN and SVGIG (reference sequence). V was clipped by 4 bases and J by 7 bases; unmatched bases: 5. This CDR3 spans 12 amino acids. The CDR3 sequence is CAWTDGGYTQYF. DNA for the CDR3: TGTGCCTGGACCGACGGGGGGTATACGCAGTATTTT.

The V and J genes are TRBV29-1 and TRBJ1-1, with D possibly matching TRBD1 (6 bases). V was shortened by 7 bases and J by 1 base, with 13 bases between the two germline ends. The CDR3 runs to 13 residues. CDR1 is SQVTM and CDR2 is ANQGSEA in the germline V gene. The CDR3 DNA follows: TGCAGCGCTCAGACAGGTTCGAACACTGAAGCTTTCTTT. It specifies CSAQTGSNTEAFF.

The V call is TRBV5-1, the J call TRBJ1-5, with D perhaps TRBD1 (6 bases). Trimming stripped 0 bases from V and 0 bases from J, with 10 bases between. The CDR3 is 16 residues long. From germline, CDR1 is SGHRS and CDR2 YFSETQ. CDR3 region: CASSLGDTNSNQPQHF. The CDR3, as DNA: TGCGCCAGCAGCTTGGGGGACACAAATAGCAATCAGCCCCAGCATTTT.

This clone was seen once. V gene TRBV30 combines with J gene TRBJ2-7; a possible D gene is TRBD2 (5 bases). Germline V gene lookup returns CDR1 GTSNPN and CDR2 SVGIG (reference sequence). The length of the CDR3 is 14 residues. V lost 4 bases, J lost 0 bases, and 13 bases lay in between. This chain's CDR3 is CAWKIERSSYEQYF. In DNA, the CDR3 is TGTGCCTGGAAGATCGAGCGGTCCTCCTACGAGCAGTACTTC.

The chain has TRBV11-2 and TRBJ1-2; D is unclear. Germline V gene sequence: CDR1 SGHAT, CDR2 FQNNGV. V was pared by 4 bases and J by 2 bases, with 14 bases between. This CDR3 has 15 residues. As DNA, the CDR3 is TGTGCCAGCAGCTCCCGTACGGGGATCAACTATGGCTACACCTTC. It specifies CASSSRTGINYGYTF.

On this clone: This sample includes further DNA sequences coding for the same CDR3. This chain joins TRBV18 and TRBJ2-5; 16 positions match TRBD2. The CDR3 totals 16 residues. Germline V gene lookup returns CDR1 KGHSH and CDR2 LQKENI. The junction had 0 bases not matched to a gene; V was cut back by 3 bases and J by 2 bases. This CDR3 reads CASSPGLAGGQETQYF. DNA of the CDR3: TGTGCCAGCTCACCGGGACTAGCGGGAGGGCAAGAGACCCAGTACTTC.

The rearrangement links TRBV23-1 to TRBJ1-1; D is ambiguous. TRBV23-1 is reported as an ORF; its role is uncertain. The length of the CDR3 is 14 residues. Trimming left V 4 bases short and J 1 base short, with 10 bases between. CDR3: CASSPGRGNTEAFF. CDR3 DNA: TGCGCCAGCAGTCCCGGTCGAGGGAACACTGAAGCTTTCTTT.